The 11 T cell receptor beta chains listed next were all sequenced from one sample in a study of blood T cell repertoires in COVID-19. TCRdb's table, derived via immunoSEQ multiplex PCR, lists solely in-frame clones and lacks some. Among 400,000 to 550,000 clones listed, 87% were seen once. The sequenced material came from PBMCs or T cells enriched from blood (not recorded which). The receptor set was obtained from a woman aged 18-29 years with acute COVID-19.

This clone was picked up one time. V and J are TRBV9 and TRBJ1-6; 8 bases are shared with TRBD1. The germline V gene encodes CDR1 SGDLS and CDR2 YYNGEE. Losses at the gene ends were 0 bases for V and 6 bases for J; bases not matched to a gene: 2. CDR3 size: 15 residues. The CDR3 DNA follows: TGTGCCAGCAGCGTAGGGGGACAGGTTAATTCACCCCTCCACTTT. Amino acid sequence: CASSVGGQVNSPLHF.

The CDR3 DNA follows: TGTGCCAGCAGCTCGGAGGGGCGCCAGCCCCAGCATTTT. Its translation is CASSSEGRQPQHF. The chain carries TRBV11-2 and TRBJ1-5; tentatively, D is TRBD1 (5 bases). Germline lookup yields CDR1 SGHAT and CDR2 FQNNGV. V lost 4 bases to trimming and J lost 7 bases, with 11 bases between them. CDR3 length equals 13 residues.

V gene TRBV9 combines with J gene TRBJ1-3, with D perhaps TRBD1 (5 bases). This CDR3 has 14 residues. The germline V gene encodes CDR1 SGDLS and CDR2 YYNGEE. Trimming pared 0 bases from V and 6 bases from J, leaving 10 bases between. The CDR3 DNA sequence: TGTGCCAGCAGCGTAGACAGGAGCCTAAACACCATATATTTT. Protein sequence: CASSVDRSLNTIYF.

This chain joins TRBV29-1 and TRBJ1-2, with 7 bases fitting TRBD1. Germline V gives CDR1 SQVTM, CDR2 ANQGSEA. The J segment lost 0 bases and the V segment lost 5 bases, leaving 6 bases of the junction unmatched. The CDR3 covers 14 residues. DNA of the CDR3: TGCAGCGTTTACGGACAGGCTACTAACTATGGCTACACCTTC. It translates to CSVYGQATNYGYTF.

The rearrangement joins TRBV18 to TRBJ1-2; D uncertain. Trimming pared 0 bases from V and 7 bases from J, leaving 6 bases between. The V gene's germline CDR1 is KGHSH and CDR2 LQKENI. The CDR3 loop spans 12 amino acids. DNA for the CDR3: TGTGCCAGCTCACCACCTGAGTCTGGCTACACCTTC. Translated, it gives CASSPPESGYTF.

The V gene is TRBV6-2 or TRBV6-3, the J gene TRBJ2-1, with D uncertain. V was shortened by 3 bases and J by 4 bases, with 19 bases between the two germline ends. The CDR3 is 17 residues long. Germline CDR1 reads MNHEY; CDR2 reads SVGEGT. The CDR3 DNA follows: TGTGCCAGCAGTTATACAAGCGACCTCCTTACGTACAATGAGCAGTTCTTC. Protein product: CASSYTSDLLTYNEQFF.

This chain joins TRBV2 and TRBJ2-3; 12 nucleotides line up with TRBD2. V gave up 4 bases and J gave up 0 bases; unmatched junction bases: 5. Looked up from germline, CDR1 is SNHLY and CDR2 is FYNNEI. CDR3 length equals 17 residues. Here the CDR3 reads CASSASGRAPSTDTQYF. In DNA form, the CDR3 reads TGTGCCAGCAGTGCTAGCGGGAGGGCCCCTAGCACAGATACGCAGTATTTT. Variable domain in full (rest from reference TRBV2 and TRBJ2-3): EPEVTQTPSHQVTQMGQEVILRCVPISNHLYFYWYRQILGQKVEFLVSFYNNEISEKSEIFDDQFSVERPDGSNFTLKIRSTKLEDSAMYFCASSASGRAPSTDTQYFGPGTRLTVL.

As DNA, the CDR3 is TGCGCCAGCAGCCAAGAGGAGGGCAGGAACACTGAAGCTTTCTTT. It specifies CASSQEEGRNTEAFF. The chain couples TRBV4-1 to TRBJ1-1; the D is unclear. CDR1 and CDR2 (germline): MGHRA, YSYEKL. V was pared by 0 bases and J by 1 base, with 9 bases between. This CDR3 has 15 residues.

V usage is TRBV7-9 and J usage is TRBJ2-5; TRBD1 matches 9 bases. CDR1 and CDR2 (germline): SEHNR, FQNEAQ (reference sequence). The CDR3 runs to 17 residues. J lost 1 base, V lost 2 bases, and 8 bases had no gene match. This chain's CDR3 is CASSLLTDRGSQETQYF. In DNA form, the CDR3 reads TGTGCCAGCAGCTTACTTACGGACAGGGGTTCCCAAGAGACCCAGTACTTC. Filled out from reference TRBV7-9 and TRBJ2-5, the complete variable domain reads DTGVSQNPRHKITKRGQNVTFRCDPISEHNRLYWYRQTLGQGPEFLTYFQNEAQLEKSRLLSDRFSAERPKGSFSTLEIQRTEQGDSAMYLCASSLLTDRGSQETQYFGPGTRLLVL.

The rearrangement joins TRBV3-1 (or the pseudogene TRBV3-2) to TRBJ1-6; no clear D. Germline lookup yields CDR1 LGHDT and CDR2 YNNKEL (reference sequence). The V and J ends lost 4 bases and 7 bases respectively, with 8 bases between them. The CDR3 extends over 13 amino acids. The DNA for the CDR3 is TGTGCCAGCAGCCCGGCTAGAAATTCACCCCTCCACTTT. Translating it yields CASSPARNSPLHF.

The chain links TRBV19 to TRBJ1-2; 8 bases match TRBD1. Germline V gene sequence: CDR1 LNHDA, CDR2 SQIVND (reference sequence). With 6 bases clipped from V and 7 bases from J, the junction kept 7 bases outside the gene matches. This CDR3 has 13 residues. CDR3 amino acids: CASRQGVRVGYTF. The CDR3 nucleotides read TGTGCCAGTAGACAGGGGGTTCGAGTTGGCTACACCTTC.